The T cell receptor beta chain under discussion was sequenced for a study of blood T cell repertoires in COVID-19. Turning to the study itself: T cells, B-cell-depleted T cells, or PBMCs supplied cDNA or gDNA.

V lost 2 bases, J lost 4 bases, and 10 bases stayed unmatched. Germline CDR1 is SGHNT and CDR2 is YENEEA. This CDR3 spans 16 amino acids. TCRdb's copy holds only in-frame clones and misses some; the assay was immunoSEQ multiplex PCR. The data hold 85,000 or so clones, with about 95% observed a single time. This sequence originates from a human donor with active COVID-19. The donor label of this sample is uncertain. The V gene is TRBV11-3, the J gene TRBJ2-7; 8 bases are shared with TRBD1. Input material: peripheral blood. The CDR3 region has the DNA TGTGCCAGCAGCTTAACTTCAGGGGGCGCCCTTTACGAGCAGTACTTC. Translated, it gives CASSLTSGGALYEQYF.